The 24 T cell receptor beta chains below were found in one sample sequenced in a study of shared clonotypes between healthy human individuals. Here immunoSEQ multiplex PCR was the method, and the copy in TCRdb shows in-frame clones only, minus some. The sample yields about 2 million clones, 95% seen once. The specimen sequenced was naive CD4+ T cells sorted from blood. Sample subset: CD45RA+ positively selected. Receptors were obtained from a man younger than 35 in good health.

This clone was seen more than once but under ten times. The rearrangement links TRBV6-5 to TRBJ2-1; the D gene is possibly TRBD1 (5 bases). Germline V lookup: CDR1 MNHEY, CDR2 SVGAGI. This CDR3 has 14 residues. With 4 bases removed from V and 4 bases from J, the gap between germline ends came to 11 bases. In DNA, the CDR3 is TGTGCCAGCAGTTGGGGCCCCGAGTACAATGAGCAGTTCTTC. It encodes CASSWGPEYNEQFF.

Of note for this clone: One end of the junction varies from germline; a read error may be responsible. The chain recombines TRBV6-1 with TRBJ1-2; perhaps TRBD1 as D (5 bases). Germline CDR1 and CDR2: MNHNS and SASEGT. CDR3 size: 12 residues. This chain's CDR3 is CASSFRGGTPYF. In DNA form, the CDR3 reads TGTGCCAGCAGCTTCCGGGGGGGGACGCCTTACTTC.

The chain uses TRBV9 and TRBJ2-5; possibly TRBD1 or TRBD2 for D (5 bases each). Germline values: CDR1 SGDLS, CDR2 YYNGEE. The CDR3 length is 15 residues. Trimming shortened V by 3 bases and J by 1 base, and 13 bases separated the two germline ends. CDR3 sequence: CASSGQPSGQETQYF. CDR3 DNA sequence: TGTGCCAGCAGCGGACAGCCGAGCGGCCAAGAGACCCAGTACTTC. Drawing the rest from reference TRBV9 and TRBJ2-5, the complete variable domain is DSGVTQTPKHLITATGQRVTLRCSPRSGDLSVYWYQQSLDQGLQFLIQYYNGEERAKGNILERFSAQQFPDLHSELNLSSLELGDSALYFCASSGQPSGQETQYFGPGTRLLVL.

With respect to this clone: Other DNA sequences of this sample code for an identical CDR3. This chain links TRBV11-2 with TRBJ2-1; D call uncertain. This CDR3 is built from 11 residues. V was trimmed by 1 base and J by 7 bases, leaving 2 bases between them. CDR1 and CDR2 (germline): SGHAT, FQNNGV. This chain's CDR3 is CASSLANEQFF. The CDR3 nucleotides are TGTGCCAGCAGCTTAGCAAATGAGCAGTTCTTC.

V gene TRBV15 combines with J gene TRBJ1-2, with 9 bases identical to TRBD1. The trim removed 4 bases at V and 8 bases at J, leaving 8 bases unmatched. In germline, CDR1 is LNHNV, CDR2 YYDKDF (reference sequence). This CDR3 is built from 14 residues. CDR3 residues: CATSTGQGSYGYTF. Written as DNA, the CDR3 is TGTGCCACCAGCACCGGACAGGGGTCTTACGGCTACACCTTC. The whole variable domain, remainder taken from reference TRBV15 and TRBJ1-2, is DAMVIQNPRYQVTQFGKPVTLSCSQTLNHNVMYWYQQKSSQAPKLLFHYYDKDFNNEADTPDNFQSRRPNTSFCFLDIRSPGLGDTAMYLCATSTGQGSYGYTFGSGTRLTVV.

The chain employs TRBV6-6 and TRBJ2-2; D is unclear. The V and J ends lost 10 bases and 5 bases respectively, with 20 bases between them. Germline CDR1 is MNHNY and CDR2 is SVGAGI (reference sequence). This CDR3 is 15 amino acids long. The CDR3 region is CAIQYYPGETGELFF. The DNA of the CDR3 is TGTGCCATCCAGTATTATCCTGGGGAAACCGGGGAGCTGTTTTTT.

A word on this clone: Additional DNA sequences in this sample encode the identical CDR3. V is TRBV7-2 and J is TRBJ1-5; TRBD1 matches at 8 bases. Trimming at V came to 4 bases and at J to 4 bases, leaving 3 bases not matched to a gene. The CDR3 covers 14 residues. Germline V gives CDR1 SGHTA, CDR2 FQGNSA. The CDR3 nucleotides read TGTGCCAGCAGCTCCAGACAGGGGAATCAGCCCCAGCATTTT. Translation gives CASSSRQGNQPQHF. The whole variable domain, remainder taken from reference TRBV7-2 and TRBJ1-5, is GAGVSQSPSNKVTEKGKDVELRCDPISGHTALYWYRQSLGQGLEFLIYFQGNSAPDKSGLPSDRFSAERTGGSVSTLTIQRTQQEDSAVYLCASSSRQGNQPQHFGDGTRLSIL.

The rearrangement links TRBV4-2 to TRBJ2-7; no firm D call. Germline V lookup: CDR1 LGHNA, CDR2 YNFKEQ. The CDR3 is made up of 15 amino acids. V was shortened by 4 bases and J by 3 bases, with 16 bases between the two germline ends. CDR3 residues: CASSPRLSTYYEQYF. The CDR3 region has the DNA TGTGCCAGCAGCCCCCGACTCTCAACTTACTACGAGCAGTACTTC.

This clone came up once. Other DNA sequences in the same sample also yield this CDR3. This chain connects TRBV7-9 to TRBJ1-1; D gene unclear. Trimming cost V 3 bases and J 1 base, with 6 bases left between them. The length of the CDR3 is 13 residues. Per germline, CDR1 SEHNR and CDR2 FQNEAQ (reference sequence). The CDR3 DNA is TGTGCCAGCAGCTTGGATACGAACACTGAAGCTTTCTTT. Translated: CASSLDTNTEAFF.

This sequence joins TRBV19 and TRBJ2-2; 11 bases map to TRBD2. The V gene's germline CDR1 is LNHDA and CDR2 SQIVND (reference sequence). This CDR3 has 18 amino acids. The V and J ends lost 5 bases and 0 bases, in that order; junction bases with no gene match: 8. The CDR3 loop reads CASSPYGLAGANTGELFF. In nucleotides, the CDR3 is TGTGCCAGTAGTCCCTACGGACTAGCGGGCGCGAACACCGGGGAGCTGTTTTTT.

The chain couples TRBV28 to TRBJ2-2; 10 bases are a match to TRBD1. Germline values: CDR1 MDHEN, CDR2 SYDVKM. The trim removed 7 bases at V and 3 bases at J, leaving 5 bases unmatched. This CDR3 has 15 amino acids. The CDR3 DNA reads TGTGCCAGCACCCGAGGGACAGGGGACACCGGGGAGCTGTTTTTT. This gives the protein CASTRGTGDTGELFF.

The gene calls are TRBV27 and TRBJ2-1, with 7 bases identical to TRBD2. Looked up from germline, CDR1 is MNHEY and CDR2 is SMNVEV (reference sequence). V shed 6 bases, J shed 0 bases, and the junction held 20 bases outside the gene matches. This CDR3 comprises 20 residues. This chain's CDR3 is CASSLLGPRLARSSYNEQFF. The CDR3 DNA is TGTGCCAGCAGCCTACTTGGGCCTCGACTAGCCAGGAGCTCCTACAATGAGCAGTTCTTC.

In nucleotides, the CDR3 is TGCGCCAGCGTGATAGCGGGAGGAGATACGCAGTATTTT. It translates to CASVIAGGDTQYF. This chain joins TRBV10-2 and TRBJ2-3, with 10 bases identical to TRBD2. The trim removed 8 bases at V and 5 bases at J, leaving 4 bases unmatched. The CDR3 is 13 residues long. Looked up from germline, CDR1 is WSHSY and CDR2 is SAAADI.

The V and J genes are TRBV5-1 and TRBJ2-5; the D gene is possibly TRBD1 (5 bases). Germline CDR1 and CDR2: SGHRS and YFSETQ. The CDR3 has 19 amino acids. With 4 bases removed from V and 5 bases from J, the gap between germline ends came to 30 bases. The CDR3 DNA reads TGCGCCAGCAGCGCCGATTCCAGCGCTGGGGCTTCCTTCGCGGAGACCCAGTACTTC. Its protein is CASSADSSAGASFAETQYF.

The J gene is TRBJ2-1, the V gene TRBV7-2; D is ambiguous. V lost 5 bases, J lost 5 bases, and 10 bases lay in between. This CDR3 region has 13 residues. Germline-derived CDR1 and CDR2 are SGHTA and FQGNSA. The CDR3 DNA is TGTGCCAGCAGCCTTAGGACCGACAATGAGCAGTTCTTC. It translates to CASSLRTDNEQFF.

This clone was detected a few times. J is TRBJ1-1 and V is TRBV28; possible D gene TRBD1, 5 bases. Deletions cut 3 bases from V and 8 bases from J, with 13 bases between. The CDR3 runs 13 residues. Germline lookup yields CDR1 MDHEN and CDR2 SYDVKM. CDR3 sequence reads: CASSFPGVEEAFF. The CDR3 nucleotides read TGTGCCAGCAGTTTCCCGGGGGTGGAGGAAGCTTTCTTT.

The rearrangement links TRBV19 to TRBJ2-7; TRBD1 aligns across 10 bases. Trimming cost V 7 bases and J 5 bases; bases outside gene matches: 8. The CDR3 consists of 14 residues. The germline V gene has CDR1 LNHDA and CDR2 SQIVND (reference sequence). CDR3 loop: CASTLGTGENEQYF. The CDR3 bases are TGTGCCAGTACCTTAGGGACAGGGGAGAACGAGCAGTACTTC.

This sequence joins TRBV11-2 and TRBJ2-1; TRBD2 agrees at 8 bases. The CDR3 runs to 15 residues. Trimming removed 10 bases from V and 4 bases from J; junction bases left unmatched: 12. Germline assignment: CDR1 SGHAT and CDR2 FQNNGV. CDR3 sequence reads: CATSQRGGQYNEQFF. The CDR3 DNA sequence: TGTGCCACCAGTCAACGGGGGGGCCAGTACAATGAGCAGTTCTTC.

The chain couples TRBV29-1 to TRBJ1-2; no clear D gene. The CDR3 loop spans 12 amino acids. Looked up from germline, CDR1 is SQVTM and CDR2 is ANQGSEA. The V end was cut by 0 bases, the J end by 1 base, with 3 bases between. CDR3 loop: CSVEDGNYGYTF. The CDR3 DNA is TGCAGCGTTGAAGACGGTAACTATGGCTACACCTTC.

This chain connects TRBV11-2 to TRBJ2-2, with D possibly being TRBD1 (5 bases). Trimming cost V 0 bases and J 4 bases, with 15 bases left between them. The CDR3 covers 17 residues. The germline V gene has CDR1 SGHAT and CDR2 FQNNGV. CDR3 residues: CASSLEGARRFTGELFF. In DNA, the CDR3 is TGTGCCAGCAGCTTAGAAGGGGCTAGGCGTTTCACCGGGGAGCTGTTTTTT.

This clone was seen more than once but under ten times. The sample has other DNA sequences that encode this CDR3 too. The gene calls are TRBV5-1 and TRBJ2-5; unclear D gene. Trimming stripped 0 bases from V and 2 bases from J, with 5 bases between. The CDR3 extends over 13 amino acids. Germline CDR1 reads SGHRS; CDR2 reads YFSETQ. This chain's CDR3 is CASSLGGQETQYF. The CDR3 DNA reads as TGCGCCAGCAGCTTGGGGGGACAAGAGACCCAGTACTTC.

The chain combines TRBV6-5 with TRBJ2-7; 8 nucleotides align to TRBD2. The J segment lost 4 bases and the V segment lost 6 bases, leaving 8 bases of the junction unmatched. Germline assignment: CDR1 MNHEY and CDR2 SVGAGI. CDR3 length equals 14 residues. The CDR3, as DNA: TGTGCCAGCAGGACGGGACTAGTCGGGTACGAGCAGTACTTC. This encodes CASRTGLVGYEQYF.

V is TRBV11-2 and J is TRBJ2-2; unclear D gene. V gave up 1 base and J gave up 7 bases, with 10 bases separating them. Germline CDR1 is SGHAT and CDR2 is FQNNGV. CDR3 length equals 14 residues. The CDR3 region has the DNA TGTGCCAGCAGCTTAGTACCTTTAGGCGGGGAGCTGTTTTTT. It yields the protein CASSLVPLGGELFF.

The gene calls are TRBV28 and TRBJ2-3; TRBD2 aligns across 13 bases. The CDR3 has 16 amino acids. Trimming took 4 bases from V and 1 from J; bases not matched to a gene: 2. The germline V gene has CDR1 MDHEN and CDR2 SYDVKM. The CDR3 here is CASSYGLAGGTDTQYF. CDR3 in DNA: TGTGCCAGCAGTTACGGACTAGCGGGGGGCACAGATACGCAGTATTTT.